This T cell receptor (beta chain) was sequenced in a study of T cells in Graves' hyperthyroidism and ophthalmopathy. TCR beta CDR3 sequences were amplified from RNA transcripts. HTBI primers were the set used in a first-round RT-PCR of the TCR CDR3. TCRdb independently ran MiXCR on the multiplex PCR reads; one entry per CDR3 protein. The sample carries under 500,000 distinct CDR3 sequences, around 15% recorded once. Many counts were recorded for this clonotype. This clonotype originated in a man aged 45-65 years with Graves' ophthalmopathy. The sequenced sample consisted of blood.

Here the CDR3 reads CASAPAGASYNEQFF. CDR3 DNA: TGTGCTAGTGCTCCCGCGGGAGCCTCCTACAATGAGCAGTTCTTC. The J gene is TRBJ2-1, the V gene TRBV3-1; 7 bases agree with TRBD2. Germline V CDR1 and CDR2: LGHDT, YNNKEL (reference sequence). The CDR3 is made up of 15 amino acids.